Listed below are T cell receptor beta chains from one sample, sequenced in a study of T cells after yellow fever vaccination. Each CDR3 protein is one row after TCRdb ran MiXCR on the 5' RACE reads. The table shows hundreds of thousands of distinct CDR3 sequences, with 15% to 20% occurring only once. Specimen: PBMCs, collected 15 days after the yellow fever booster vaccination. The origin of the receptors is a man aged 25 to 40 who received the YFV17D yellow fever vaccine. CDR3s include the opening cysteine and the closing phenylalanine or tryptophan.

V: TRBV29-1; CDR3: CSAVSPLAGRDNEQFF
V: TRBV6-1; CDR3: CASRRPAGSAGELFF
V: TRBV9; CDR3: CASSPRQERVTFF
V: TRBV28; CDR3: CASIRPGGYEQYF
V: TRBV29-1; CDR3: CSVGRGTGYDTQYF
V: TRBV11-1; CDR3: CASSLALLAKASYNEQFF
V: TRBV5-1; CDR3: CASSFQGSNGYTF
V: TRBV7-2; CDR3: CASSLWGGDEQYF
V: TRBV2; CDR3: CASSTYPGQRYQPQHF
V: TRBV29-1; CDR3: CSVEWLARPTDTQYF
V: TRBV28; CDR3: CASSTLVYTEAFF
V: TRBV5-4; CDR3: CASSFRDPSGSRYTGELFF
V: TRBV7-2; CDR3: CASSLAGISYNSPLHF
V: TRBV12-3/TRBV12-4; CDR3: CASSYPPLHF
V: TRBV7-2; CDR3: CASSARSDYNQPQHF
V: TRBV20-1; CDR3: CSAPPGTSPNEQFF
V: TRBV5-1; CDR3: CASRGGAETQYF
V: TRBV7-9; CDR3: CASSSDRGQGDTEAFF
V: TRBV29-1; CDR3: CSVEPDTQYF
V: TRBV6-2/TRBV6-3; CDR3: CASSSTRDRGSYEQYF
V: TRBV4-2; CDR3: CASSQDSAGIYYEQYF
V: TRBV12-3/TRBV12-4; CDR3: CASSLGSREPQHF
V: TRBV27; CDR3: CASAGPPSGYTF
V: TRBV7-2; CDR3: CASSATSGKGAGELFF
V: TRBV12-3/TRBV12-4; CDR3: CASSLPGSPDTQYF
V: TRBV28; CDR3: CASSAAYGPGELFF
V: TRBV20-1; CDR3: CSASQLAGQPNEQFF
V: TRBV7-9; CDR3: CASSRTGGVTYEQYF
V: TRBV29-1; CDR3: CSVAGNTGELFF
V: TRBV20-1; CDR3: CSAPRGGGSNNYGYTF
V: TRBV5-1; CDR3: CASSPAGGSTDTQYF
V: TRBV5-6; CDR3: CARGSAGDRTTYEQYF
V: TRBV20-1; CDR3: CSAYLQGARDGYTF
V: TRBV27; CDR3: CASSLSGGAETQYF
V: TRBV20-1; CDR3: CSARDYRVPYF
V: TRBV6-5; CDR3: CASSSRTGRYGYTF
V: TRBV20-1; CDR3: CSARETGTGGINEQFF
V: TRBV5-6; CDR3: CASSFPYRGTDTQYF
V: TRBV6-5; CDR3: CASSYSTGSANEQFF
V: TRBV3-1; CDR3: CASTGTGLNTEAFF
V: TRBV12-3/TRBV12-4; CDR3: CASNLGGGETQYF
V: TRBV5-1; CDR3: CASSLVGQGGFNEQFF
V: TRBV7-2; CDR3: CASSFLENTDTQYF
V: TRBV24-1; CDR3: CATSTAGGTGELFF
V: TRBV30; CDR3: CAWSVPGYEQYF
V: TRBV20-1; CDR3: CSASKAGTVLEQYF
V: TRBV5-1; CDR3: CASINQATNEQFF
V: TRBV7-2; CDR3: CASNRRGGAETQYF
V: TRBV20-1; CDR3: CSALTSRGYNEQFF
V: TRBV6-5; CDR3: CASSFPRGTPHQEAGELFF
V: TRBV6-5; CDR3: CASSSADARGYEQYF
V: TRBV15; CDR3: CATSRDSVPTDTQYF
V: TRBV20-1; CDR3: CSARDHGRALDEQYF
V: TRBV20-1; CDR3: CSARPRTGTETQYF